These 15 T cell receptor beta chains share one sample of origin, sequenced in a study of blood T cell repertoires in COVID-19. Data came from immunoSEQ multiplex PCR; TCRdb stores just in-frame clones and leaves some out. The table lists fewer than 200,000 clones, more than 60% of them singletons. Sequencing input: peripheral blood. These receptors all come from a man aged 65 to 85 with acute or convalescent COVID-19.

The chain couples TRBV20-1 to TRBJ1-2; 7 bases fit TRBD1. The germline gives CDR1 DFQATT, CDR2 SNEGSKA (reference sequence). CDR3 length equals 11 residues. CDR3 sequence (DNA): TGCAGCGTTACAGGGGACTATGGCTACACCTTC. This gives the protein CSVTGDYGYTF.

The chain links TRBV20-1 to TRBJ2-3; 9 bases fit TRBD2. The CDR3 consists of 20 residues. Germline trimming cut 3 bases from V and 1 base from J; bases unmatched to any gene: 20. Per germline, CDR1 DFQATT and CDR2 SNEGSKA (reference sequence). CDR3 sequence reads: CSASYVGLSGRSGGTDTQYF. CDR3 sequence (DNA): TGCAGTGCTAGTTACGTAGGTCTTAGCGGGAGATCAGGGGGCACAGATACGCAGTATTTT.

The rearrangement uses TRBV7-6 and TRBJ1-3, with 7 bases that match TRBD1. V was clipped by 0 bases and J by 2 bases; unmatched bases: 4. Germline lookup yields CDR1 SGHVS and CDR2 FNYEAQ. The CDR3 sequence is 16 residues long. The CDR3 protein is CASSLAGQRAGNTIYF. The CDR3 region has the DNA TGTGCCAGCAGCTTAGCGGGACAGAGAGCTGGAAACACCATATATTTT.

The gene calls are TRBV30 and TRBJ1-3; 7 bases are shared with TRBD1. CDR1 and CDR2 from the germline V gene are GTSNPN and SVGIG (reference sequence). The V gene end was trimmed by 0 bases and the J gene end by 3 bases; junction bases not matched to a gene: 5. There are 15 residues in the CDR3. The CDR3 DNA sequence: TGTGCCTGGAGTGTAAGAGGGGGCTTTGGAAACACCATATATTTT. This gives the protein CAWSVRGGFGNTIYF.

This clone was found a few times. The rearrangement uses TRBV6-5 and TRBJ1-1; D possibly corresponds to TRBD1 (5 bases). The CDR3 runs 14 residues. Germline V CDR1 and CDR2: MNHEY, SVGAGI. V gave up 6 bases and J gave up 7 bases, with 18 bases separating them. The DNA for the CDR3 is TGTGCCAGCAGAAGACTTGACAGAACAATTGAAGCTTTCTTT. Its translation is CASRRLDRTIEAFF.

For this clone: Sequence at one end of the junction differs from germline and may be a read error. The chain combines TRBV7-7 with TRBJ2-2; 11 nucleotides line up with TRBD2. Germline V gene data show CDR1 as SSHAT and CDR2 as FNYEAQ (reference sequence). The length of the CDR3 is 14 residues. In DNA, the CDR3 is TGTGCTAGCAGCTTAGCGGGAGGGCCCGGGGAGCTGTTTTTT. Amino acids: CASSLAGGPGELFF.

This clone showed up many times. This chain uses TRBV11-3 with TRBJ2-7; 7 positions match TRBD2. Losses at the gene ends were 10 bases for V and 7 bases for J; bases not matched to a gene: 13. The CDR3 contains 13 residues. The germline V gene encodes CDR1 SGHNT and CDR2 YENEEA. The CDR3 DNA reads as TGTGCCACCTCCCTAGCGGCGGTACGTGAGCAGTACTTC. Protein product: CATSLAAVREQYF. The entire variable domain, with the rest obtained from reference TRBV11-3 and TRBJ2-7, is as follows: EAGVVQSPRYKIIEKKQPVAFWCNPISGHNTLYWYLQNLGQGPELLIRYENEEAVDDSQLPKDRFSAERLKGVDSTLKIQPAELGDSAVYLCATSLAAVREQYFGPGTRLTVT.

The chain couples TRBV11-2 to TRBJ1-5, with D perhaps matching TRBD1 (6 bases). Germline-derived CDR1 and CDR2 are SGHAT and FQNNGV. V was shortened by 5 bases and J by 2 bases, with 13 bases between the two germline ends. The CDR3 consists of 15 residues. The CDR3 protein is CASSRAGDGNQPQHF. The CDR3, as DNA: TGTGCCAGCAGCCGGGCAGGGGACGGCAATCAGCCCCAGCATTTT.

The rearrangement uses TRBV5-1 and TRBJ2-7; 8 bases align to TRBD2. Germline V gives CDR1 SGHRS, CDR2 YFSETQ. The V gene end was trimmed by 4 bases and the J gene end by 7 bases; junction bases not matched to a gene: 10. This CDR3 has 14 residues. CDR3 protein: CASSIREGRREQYF. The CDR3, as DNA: TGCGCCAGCAGCATACGGGAGGGCCGGCGTGAGCAGTACTTC.

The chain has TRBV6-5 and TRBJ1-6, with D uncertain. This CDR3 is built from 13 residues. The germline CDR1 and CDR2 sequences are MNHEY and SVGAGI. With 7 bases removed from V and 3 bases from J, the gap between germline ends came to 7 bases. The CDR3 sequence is CASTMIYNSPLHF. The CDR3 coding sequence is TGTGCCAGCACTATGATCTATAATTCACCCCTCCACTTT.

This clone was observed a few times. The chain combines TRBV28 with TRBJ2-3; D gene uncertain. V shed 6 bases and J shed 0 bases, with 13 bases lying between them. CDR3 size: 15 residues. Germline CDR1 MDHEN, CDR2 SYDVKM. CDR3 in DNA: TGTGCCAGCAGGCCTTGGGCAGCCAGCACAGATACGCAGTATTTT. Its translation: CASRPWAASTDTQYF.

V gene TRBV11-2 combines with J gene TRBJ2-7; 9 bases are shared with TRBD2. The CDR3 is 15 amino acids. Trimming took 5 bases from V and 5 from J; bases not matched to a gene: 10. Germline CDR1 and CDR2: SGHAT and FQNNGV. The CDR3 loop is CASSISSGSGHEQYF. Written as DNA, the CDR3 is TGTGCCAGCAGCATAAGTAGCGGGAGCGGACACGAGCAGTACTTC.

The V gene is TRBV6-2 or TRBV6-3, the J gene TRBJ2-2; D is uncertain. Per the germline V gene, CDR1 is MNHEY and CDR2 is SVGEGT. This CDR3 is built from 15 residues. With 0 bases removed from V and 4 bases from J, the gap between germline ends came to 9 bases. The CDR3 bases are TGTGCCAGCAGTTACTCTGATAGAGGCACCGGGGAGCTGTTTTTT. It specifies CASSYSDRGTGELFF.

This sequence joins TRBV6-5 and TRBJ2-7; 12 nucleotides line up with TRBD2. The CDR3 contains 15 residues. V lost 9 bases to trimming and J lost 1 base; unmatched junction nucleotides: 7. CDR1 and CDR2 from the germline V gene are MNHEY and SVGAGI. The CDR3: CASSLAGGRSYEQYF. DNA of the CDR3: TGTGCCAGTTCACTAGCGGGAGGACGATCCTACGAGCAGTACTTC.

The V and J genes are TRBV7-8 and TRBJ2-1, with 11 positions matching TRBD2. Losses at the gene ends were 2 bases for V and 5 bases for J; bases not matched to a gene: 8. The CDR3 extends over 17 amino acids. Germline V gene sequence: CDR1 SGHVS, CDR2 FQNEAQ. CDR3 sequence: CASSLWVGGLADNEQFF. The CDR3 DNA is TGTGCCAGCAGCTTATGGGTCGGGGGACTAGCGGACAATGAGCAGTTCTTC.